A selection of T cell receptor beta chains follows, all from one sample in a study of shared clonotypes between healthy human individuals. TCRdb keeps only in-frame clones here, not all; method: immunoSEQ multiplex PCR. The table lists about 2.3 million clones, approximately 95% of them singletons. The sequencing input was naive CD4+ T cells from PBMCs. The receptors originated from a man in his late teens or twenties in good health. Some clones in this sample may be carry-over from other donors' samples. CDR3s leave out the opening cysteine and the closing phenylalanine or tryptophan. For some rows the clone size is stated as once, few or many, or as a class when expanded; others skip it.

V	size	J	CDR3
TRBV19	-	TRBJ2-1	ASSQTMRAGVYEQF
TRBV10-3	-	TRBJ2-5	AISEGSPVGETQY
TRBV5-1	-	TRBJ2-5	ASSLELAGAQTQY
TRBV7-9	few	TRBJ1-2	ASRGRSNYGYT
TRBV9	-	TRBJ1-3	GTSRGDSGNTIY
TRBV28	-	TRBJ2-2	ASAGMNTGELF
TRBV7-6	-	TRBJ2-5	ASSYSQGAGETQY
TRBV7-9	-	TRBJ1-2	ASSTSRGNYGYT
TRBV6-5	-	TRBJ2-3	ASSYSDRPDTQY
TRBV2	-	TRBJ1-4	ASNDRGLVGTNEKLF
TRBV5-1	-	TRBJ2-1	ASSFNPRGAGGYNEQF
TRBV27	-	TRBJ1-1	ASSSALRTGAAF
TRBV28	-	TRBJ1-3	ASSTGQGNTIY
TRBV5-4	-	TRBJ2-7	ASSFAGTSGSEQY
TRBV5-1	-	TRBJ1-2	ASSSRREGNYGYT
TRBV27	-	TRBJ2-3	ASRKTTGTQRTDTQY
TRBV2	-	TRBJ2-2	ASEREPTNTGELF
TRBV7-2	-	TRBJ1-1	ASSARQGMWGTEAF
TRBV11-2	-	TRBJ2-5	ASSLGLAGGQETQY
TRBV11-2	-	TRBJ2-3	ASSLDQGADTQY
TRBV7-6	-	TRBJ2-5	ASSLAMGPETQY
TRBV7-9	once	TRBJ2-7	ASSLQGEQY
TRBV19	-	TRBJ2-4	AQNPGHTVDIQY
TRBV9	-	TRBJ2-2	ASSVRPSLNTGELF
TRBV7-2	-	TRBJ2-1	ASSLRLAGAYNEQF
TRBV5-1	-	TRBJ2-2	ASSIAANTGELF
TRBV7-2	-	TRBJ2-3	ASTRLANTDTQY
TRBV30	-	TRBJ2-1	AWIEWSRNEQF
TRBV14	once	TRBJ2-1	ASSLTVVHEQF
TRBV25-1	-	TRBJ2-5	ASSSLGPRETQY
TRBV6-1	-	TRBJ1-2	ASRDHAEGYT
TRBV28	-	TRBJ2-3	ASSFPTLRDTQY
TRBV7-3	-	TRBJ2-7	ASSLNGRDEQY
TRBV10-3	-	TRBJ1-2	ASGQFNYGYT
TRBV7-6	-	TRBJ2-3	ASSFIRADTQY
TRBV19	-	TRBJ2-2	ASKDLNTGELF
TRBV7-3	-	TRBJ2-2	ASSPGTRSTGELF
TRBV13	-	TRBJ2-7	ASSFPPLREGHYEQY
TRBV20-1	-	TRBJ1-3	SALSGNTIY
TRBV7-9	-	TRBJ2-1	ASSLGLAGGQLDEQF
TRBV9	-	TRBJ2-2	ASSVDWVLSPGELF
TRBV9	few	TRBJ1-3	ASSVEGGKQNTIY
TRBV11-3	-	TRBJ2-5	ASSPGHGGKQETQY
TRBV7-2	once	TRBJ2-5	ASSSHRLAGGVGETQY
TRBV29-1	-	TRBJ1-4	STRDPNEKLF
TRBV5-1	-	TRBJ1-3	ASSLEGAGGNTIY
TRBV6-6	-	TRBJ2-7	ASSMPGPYEKQY
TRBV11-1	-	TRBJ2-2	ASSTLQTNTGELF
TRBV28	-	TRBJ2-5	ASSSPDAGRETQY
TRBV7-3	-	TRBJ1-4	ASSLNRGEKLF
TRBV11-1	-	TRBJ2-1	ASSLIDEQF
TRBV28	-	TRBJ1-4	ASSRFLGGEKLF
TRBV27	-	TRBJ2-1	ASSSLRQGNYNEQF
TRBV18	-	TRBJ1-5	ASSPDGGAGPQH